These 14 T cell receptor beta chains share one sample of origin, sequenced in a study of blood T cell repertoires in COVID-19 (dated by TCRdb to the early 2020s). Libraries were prepared through the immunoSEQ multiplex PCR assay. TCRdb stores this immuneACCESS table with in-frame sequences only. Part of the clones is absent; in the studies checked, under half of the shortfall reflects unresolved V genes, and no reason is known for the rest. A total of 150,000 to 200,000 clones appear in this sample, 85% to 90% of them only once. The ten largest clones take up roughly 0.53% of the sample. The sequenced sample consisted of peripheral blood. The receptors were sampled from a man in his 60s with COVID-19, enrolled during active disease.

The chain carries TRBV6-2 or TRBV6-3 and TRBJ2-4; D might be TRBD1 (6 bases). V was clipped by 5 bases and J by 7 bases, with 21 bases between them. Germline CDR1 and CDR2: MNHEY and SVGEGT. The CDR3 is 16 amino acids. In nucleotides, the CDR3 is TGTGCCAGCAGTGCTACTGTAGGGGGTCATATGAACATTCAGTACTTC. Protein: CASSATVGGHMNIQYF.

The chain has TRBV9 and TRBJ2-6; 9 nucleotides align to TRBD1. The CDR3 loop spans 18 amino acids. V trimming: 4 bases; J trimming: 1 base; junction bases outside the gene matches: 9. Germline V gene sequence: CDR1 SGDLS, CDR2 YYNGEE. The CDR3 region has the DNA TGTGCCAGCAGCATCGGGACAGGGTGGGGATCTGGGGCCAACGTCCTGACTTTC. Its translation: CASSIGTGWGSGANVLTF.

The chain employs TRBV30 and TRBJ2-6, with 12 bases aligning to TRBD2. V dropped 4 bases and J dropped 0; count of bases not matched to a gene: 1. Germline-derived CDR1 and CDR2 are GTSNPN and SVGIG (reference sequence). The CDR3 runs to 16 residues. The CDR3 spells CAWTSGRASGANVLTF. CDR3 bases: TGTGCCTGGACTAGCGGGAGGGCCTCTGGGGCCAACGTCCTGACTTTC.

This clone was observed a few times. The chain couples TRBV12-3 or TRBV12-4 to TRBJ1-1, with D possibly matching TRBD1 (5 bases). The CDR3 is made up of 13 amino acids. Trimming took off 5 bases at V and 4 bases at J, with 11 bases between the two ends. In DNA form, the CDR3 reads TGTGCCAGCAGTGTCGGGGGGACCACTGAAGCTTTCTTT. It yields the protein CASSVGGTTEAFF.

V usage is TRBV9 and J usage is TRBJ1-3, with 8 bases aligning to TRBD1. CDR1 is SGDLS, CDR2 YYNGEE, per germline. Germline trimming cut 4 bases from V and 0 bases from J; bases unmatched to any gene: 6. There are 16 residues in the CDR3. The DNA for the CDR3 is TGTGCCAGCAGCCTAACGACAGGGGCCTCTGGAAACACCATATATTTT. Translation gives CASSLTTGASGNTIYF.

As for this clone: This same CDR3 is encoded by further DNA sequences in the sample. The V and J genes are TRBV7-2 and TRBJ2-1; 7 nucleotides match TRBD1. The V and J ends lost 1 base and 1 base, in that order; junction bases with no gene match: 1. This CDR3 contains 15 residues. CDR1 and CDR2 (germline): SGHTA, FQGNSA. The CDR3 DNA sequence: TGTGCCAGCAGCTTAGGCAGGGGGTCCTACAATGAGCAGTTCTTC. It specifies CASSLGRGSYNEQFF.

V and J are TRBV28 and TRBJ2-1, with TRBD1 matching 7 bases. The CDR3 spans 15 residues. Germline V gives CDR1 MDHEN, CDR2 SYDVKM. The ends lost 6 bases at V and 7 bases at J; junction bases unmatched: 12. CDR3 sequence reads: CASRQTGQFGNEQFF. CDR3 nucleotides: TGTGCCAGCAGACAGACGGGACAGTTTGGGAATGAGCAGTTCTTC. Drawing the rest from reference TRBV28 and TRBJ2-1, the complete variable domain is DVKVTQSSRYLVKRTGEKVFLECVQDMDHENMFWYRQDPGLGLRLIYFSYDVKMKEKGDIPEGYSVSREKKERFSLILESASTNQTSMYLCASRQTGQFGNEQFFGPGTRLTVL.

This clone was observed a handful of times. The chain combines TRBV29-1 with TRBJ2-7, with D perhaps TRBD2 (5 bases). V lost 5 bases and J 0 bases, leaving 8 bases between the germline ends. The CDR3 covers 12 residues. Germline V gene lookup returns CDR1 SQVTM and CDR2 ANQGSEA. CDR3 nucleotides: TGCAGCGTTTTGGAGGCCTCCTACGAGCAGTACTTC. Amino acids: CSVLEASYEQYF.

The chain has TRBV14 and TRBJ2-3; tentative D call: TRBD1 (6 bases). Germline V gene data show CDR1 as SGHDN and CDR2 as FVKESK. V gave up 5 bases and J gave up 0 bases, with 15 bases separating them. The CDR3 is 16 residues long. The CDR3 is CASSKGTTSSTDTQYF. The CDR3 nucleotides read TGTGCCAGCAGCAAAGGGACAACCTCTAGCACAGATACGCAGTATTTT.

CDR3 nucleotides: TGTGCCCTAACAGGGGATAGGAACACTGAAGCTTTCTTT. It specifies CALTGDRNTEAFF. This sequence joins TRBV18 and TRBJ1-1, with 7 bases aligning to TRBD1. Germline assignment: CDR1 KGHSH and CDR2 LQKENI. V shed 11 bases and J 1 base; nucleotides not matched to a gene: 7. The CDR3 length is 13 residues. Full variable domain (remainder filled in from reference TRBV18 and TRBJ1-1): NAGVMQNPRHLVRRRGQEARLRCSPMKGHSHVYWYRQLPEEGLKFMVYLQKENIIDESGMPKERFSAEFPKEGPSILRIQQVVRGDSAAYFCALTGDRNTEAFFGQGTRLTVV.

The rearrangement links TRBV12-5 to TRBJ1-1; D uncertain. Trimming left V 3 bases short and J 0 bases short, with 8 bases between. Germline CDR1 is LGHNT and CDR2 is FRNRAP. There are 14 residues in the CDR3. The CDR3 nucleotides are TGTGCTAGTGGTTTTGACACCGTGAACACTGAAGCTTTCTTT. It translates to CASGFDTVNTEAFF.

The CDR3 loop is CASTSLVYNSPLHF. The CDR3, as DNA: TGTGCCAGCACATCGCTAGTCTATAATTCACCCCTCCACTTT. The gene calls are TRBV27 and TRBJ1-6; D is undetermined. Between the trimmed V and J ends, which lost 7 bases and 3 bases, there was a span of 10 bases. Germline-derived CDR1 and CDR2 are MNHEY and SMNVEV (reference sequence). This CDR3 is built from 14 residues.

The CDR3 reads CASSSGAPGQSSGNTIYF. The CDR3 coding sequence is TGTGCCAGCAGCTCGGGTGCCCCGGGACAGTCATCTGGAAACACCATATATTTT. V is TRBV5-4 and J is TRBJ1-3; 7 bases agree with TRBD1. The CDR3 runs to 18 residues. V dropped 3 bases and J dropped 1; count of bases not matched to a gene: 13. CDR1 is SGHNT, CDR2 YYREEE, per germline (reference sequence). Full variable domain (rest looked up from reference TRBV5-4 and TRBJ1-3): ETGVTQSPTHLIKTRGQQVTLRCSSQSGHNTVSWYQQALGQGPQFIFQYYREEENGRGNFPPRFSGLQFPNYSSELNVNALELDDSALYLCASSSGAPGQSSGNTIYFGEGSWLTVV.

The chain has TRBV5-8 and TRBJ1-1; 8 nucleotides match TRBD1. CDR1 SGHTS and CDR2 YDEGEE come from the germline V gene. V shed 1 base, J shed 5 bases, and the junction held 7 bases outside the gene matches. The CDR3 totals 15 residues. The CDR3 reads CASSLLPGGRTEAFF. The CDR3 DNA follows: TGTGCCAGCAGCTTGCTGCCAGGGGGCCGGACTGAAGCTTTCTTT.